The 28 T cell receptor beta chains listed next were all sequenced from one sample in a study of T cell changes during pregnancy in multiple sclerosis (dated by TCRdb to the late 2010s). Library method: the immunoSEQ multiplex PCR assay. The clones in this table, taken by TCRdb from immuneACCESS, are in-frame only. Not every clone is retained; where verified, under half of the shortfall comes from an unresolved V gene, and the cause of the rest is unknown. The sample table records fewer than 75,000 clones; more than 85% of these occur just once. Approximately 1.5% of the sample rests with the top ten. This specimen was peripheral blood, taken in the second trimester of pregnancy. Every receptor here comes from a female donor with multiple sclerosis, enrolled in a pregnancy study.

The chain combines TRBV11-2 with TRBJ1-3; possibly TRBD1 for D (6 bases). Between the trimmed V and J ends, which lost 4 bases and 4 bases, there was a span of 8 bases. This CDR3 has 13 amino acids. Looked up from germline, CDR1 is SGHAT and CDR2 is FQNNGV. Written as DNA, the CDR3 is TGTGCCAGCAGCTCAGGGGACGGAAACACCATATATTTT. Amino acids: CASSSGDGNTIYF. Variable domain in full (rest from reference TRBV11-2 and TRBJ1-3): EAGVAQSPRYKIIEKRQSVAFWCNPISGHATLYWYQQILGQGPKLLIQFQNNGVVDDSQLPKDRFSAERLKGVDSTLKIQPAKLEDSAVYLCASSSGDGNTIYFGEGSWLTVV.

The chain is built from TRBV6-4 and TRBJ2-2; perhaps TRBD1 as D (5 bases). The CDR3 spans 14 residues. Trimming removed 2 bases at V and 6 bases at J, with 10 bases between. The germline gives CDR1 MRHNA, CDR2 SNTAGT. Here the CDR3 reads CASSDPGLSGELFF. CDR3 sequence (DNA): TGTGCCAGCAGTGACCCAGGGCTATCCGGGGAGCTGTTTTTT.

The V and J genes are TRBV29-1 and TRBJ1-2; D might be TRBD1 (5 bases). Per germline, CDR1 SQVTM and CDR2 ANQGSEA. CDR3 size: 16 residues. Trimming pared 0 bases from V and 11 bases from J, leaving 25 bases between. For the CDR3, the DNA is TGCAGCGTTGAAGAGGAGTCAGGGCTGATAGAATTCAGGTACACCTTC. Protein sequence: CSVEEESGLIEFRYTF.

CDR3 DNA sequence: TGTGCCAGTAGCACACATCAGGCTCCGAACACCGGGGAGCTGTTTTTT. This encodes CASSTHQAPNTGELFF. This rearrangement joins TRBV19 to TRBJ2-2; D ambiguous. Germline lookup yields CDR1 LNHDA and CDR2 SQIVND (reference sequence). The CDR3 consists of 16 residues. Deletions cut 6 bases from V and 0 bases from J, with 14 bases between.

The rearrangement joins TRBV2 to TRBJ2-5; D is possibly TRBD2 (6 bases). Germline loops: CDR1 SNHLY, CDR2 FYNNEI. The CDR3 is 11 residues long. The germline V and J ends were trimmed by 9 bases and 3 bases, with 8 bases remaining between them. CDR3 in DNA: TGTGCCAGTGGGACTGAAGAGACCCAGTACTTC. Residues: CASGTEETQYF.

In its sample, this clone was seen once. This chain links TRBV5-5 with TRBJ2-5; TRBD1 matches at 7 bases. The germline CDR1 and CDR2 sequences are SGHKS and YYEKEE (reference sequence). Trimming removed 3 bases from V and 4 bases from J; junction bases left unmatched: 6. The CDR3 contains 14 residues. The CDR3 loop reads CASSSGSGGETQYF. Written as DNA, the CDR3 is TGTGCCAGCAGCTCCGGGTCAGGGGGAGAGACCCAGTACTTC.

The rearrangement uses TRBV5-1 and TRBJ2-5, with D maybe TRBD1 (6 bases). Trimming removed 0 bases from V and 3 bases from J, with 9 bases in between. The CDR3 length is 14 residues. Germline V gene lookup returns CDR1 SGHRS and CDR2 YFSETQ. CDR3 nucleotide sequence: TGCGCCAGCAGCTTGGAGGGACAAAAAGAGACCCAGTACTTC. It is translated as CASSLEGQKETQYF.

The V call is TRBV7-8, the J call TRBJ1-2, with 8 bases that match TRBD1. Germline V CDR1 and CDR2: SGHVS, FQNEAQ. The CDR3 extends over 13 amino acids. V trimming: 5 bases; J trimming: 6 bases; junction bases outside the gene matches: 5. The CDR3 here is CASSLRTGNGYTF. In DNA, the CDR3 is TGTGCCAGCAGCCTGCGGACAGGGAATGGCTACACCTTC.

The rearrangement uses TRBV7-3 and TRBJ2-7, with 9 bases that match TRBD1. With V trimmed by 4 bases and J by 2 bases, 3 bases remained unmatched. CDR1 and CDR2 (germline): SGHTA, FQGTGA. CDR3 length: 14 amino acids. This CDR3 reads CASSSQGATYEQYF. For the CDR3, the DNA is TGTGCCAGCAGCTCACAGGGGGCAACCTACGAGCAGTACTTC. Supplemented by reference TRBV7-3 and TRBJ2-7, the full variable domain reads GAGVSQTPSNKVTEKGKYVELRCDPISGHTALYWYRQSLGQGPEFLIYFQGTGAADDSGLPNDRFFAVRPEGSVSTLKIQRTERGDSAVYLCASSSQGATYEQYFGPGTRLTVT.

This clone was observed a single time. The gene calls are TRBV7-2 and TRBJ2-7; TRBD2 agrees at 10 bases. Germline CDR1 reads SGHTA; CDR2 reads FQGNSA. CDR3 length: 15 amino acids. J gave up 1 base and V 4 bases, and 4 bases lay outside the gene matches. In nucleotides, the CDR3 is TGTGCCAGCAGCTCCCTAGCGGGGGTATCCTACGAGCAGTACTTC. Residues: CASSSLAGVSYEQYF.

The V call is TRBV9, the J call TRBJ2-3; no clear D. Trimming took off 1 base at V and 3 bases at J, with 9 bases between the two ends. Germline-derived CDR1 and CDR2 are SGDLS and YYNGEE. CDR3 length: 14 amino acids. CDR3 amino acids: CASSVIGETDTQYF. The CDR3 coding sequence is TGTGCCAGCAGCGTAATAGGAGAGACAGATACGCAGTATTTT.

The rearrangement joins TRBV2 to TRBJ1-2, with D possibly TRBD1 on 6 matching bases. V gave up 0 bases and J gave up 7 bases, with 12 bases separating them. Germline assignment: CDR1 SNHLY and CDR2 FYNNEI. The CDR3 totals 14 residues. CDR3 coding DNA: TGTGCCAGCAGTGAAGCGCGGGGGGCGCGTGGCTACACCTTC. Its protein product is CASSEARGARGYTF.

V is TRBV5-1 and J is TRBJ2-5, with D tentatively TRBD2 (5 bases). CDR1 is SGHRS and CDR2 is YFSETQ in the germline V gene. The CDR3 is made up of 11 amino acids. V lost 5 bases to trimming and J lost 3 bases, with 5 bases between them. In DNA form, the CDR3 reads TGCGCCAGCAGGGAGGAAGAGACCCAGTACTTC. Translating gives CASREEETQYF.

The chain carries TRBV28 and TRBJ1-4, with TRBD1 identical over 7 bases. The CDR3 consists of 17 residues. The V segment lost 3 bases and the J segment 8 bases; nucleotides outside the gene matches: 15. Germline-derived CDR1 and CDR2 are MDHEN and SYDVKM. The CDR3 is CASSLEGAVGHAEKLFF. DNA for the CDR3: TGTGCCAGCAGTTTGGAGGGGGCGGTGGGGCATGCGGAAAAACTGTTTTTT.

The chain joins TRBV25-1 to TRBJ1-1, with unresolved D. The CDR3 sequence is 15 residues long. The germline V gene has CDR1 MGHDK and CDR2 SYGVNS. With 0 bases removed from V and 1 base from J, the gap between germline ends came to 9 bases. The CDR3 protein is CASSEYAQQNTEAFF. In DNA form, the CDR3 reads TGTGCCAGCAGTGAATATGCACAACAGAACACTGAAGCTTTCTTT.

This sequence joins TRBV5-1 and TRBJ1-3, with D tentatively TRBD1 (6 bases). This CDR3 has 16 residues. The germline CDR1 and CDR2 sequences are SGHRS and YFSETQ. Trimming removed 0 bases from V and 0 bases from J, with 10 bases in between. This CDR3 is CASSLDGRGSGNTIYF. DNA for the CDR3: TGCGCCAGCAGCTTGGATGGCAGGGGCTCTGGAAACACCATATATTTT.

The chain couples TRBV5-1 to TRBJ2-2, with D tentatively TRBD1 (6 bases). The CDR3 runs 19 residues. Germline CDR1 reads SGHRS; CDR2 reads YFSETQ. Trimming shortened V by 4 bases and J by 1 base, and 23 bases separated the two germline ends. CDR3 sequence reads: CASSIWVPRTVKNTGELFF. The CDR3 region has the DNA TGCGCCAGCAGCATTTGGGTACCCCGGACAGTTAAGAACACCGGGGAGCTGTTTTTT.

The V gene is TRBV7-2, the J gene TRBJ2-5; the D gene is possibly TRBD2 (6 bases). The germline gives CDR1 SGHTA, CDR2 FQGNSA. Trimming stripped 5 bases from V and 4 bases from J, with 11 bases between. The CDR3 totals 13 residues. This chain's CDR3 is CASSKYGGETQYF. CDR3 in DNA: TGTGCCAGCAGCAAATACGGGGGAGAGACCCAGTACTTC.

A few counts support this clone. The chain carries TRBV30 and TRBJ2-2; D may be TRBD1 (6 bases). Germline assignment: CDR1 GTSNPN and CDR2 SVGIG (reference sequence). The ends were cut back, 2 bases at V and 2 bases at J, with 12 bases in the middle. The CDR3 is 15 residues long. Written as DNA, the CDR3 is TGTGCCTGGAGTTGGGCAGGGGATAACACCGGGGAGCTGTTTTTT. Translation: CAWSWAGDNTGELFF.

The chain has TRBV4-2 and TRBJ2-6; D gene uncertain. The CDR3 is 16 amino acids. Deletions cut 0 bases from V and 0 bases from J, with 6 bases between. Per germline, CDR1 LGHNA and CDR2 YNFKEQ. The DNA of the CDR3 is TGTGCCAGCAGCCAAGAAGCGAGCTCTGGGGCCAACGTCCTGACTTTC. This translates into CASSQEASSGANVLTF.

This clone was detected a few times. This rearrangement joins TRBV4-2 to TRBJ1-2; tentative D call: TRBD1 (6 bases). The germline CDR1 and CDR2 sequences are LGHNA and YNFKEQ. There are 14 residues in the CDR3. V was clipped by 0 bases and J by 7 bases, with 12 bases between them. The CDR3 sequence is CASSQEQGRGGYTF. The CDR3 nucleotides are TGTGCCAGCAGCCAAGAGCAGGGGCGAGGTGGCTACACCTTC.

The genes are TRBV30 and TRBJ2-1, with a tentative D call TRBD2 (5 bases). Per germline, CDR1 GTSNPN and CDR2 SVGIG (reference sequence). V lost 2 bases to trimming and J lost 6 bases, with 8 bases between them. The CDR3 is made up of 12 amino acids. CDR3 loop: CAWSPSPNEQFF. CDR3 nucleotides: TGTGCCTGGAGTCCTAGCCCCAATGAGCAGTTCTTC.

The table lists this clone with a few counts. J is TRBJ2-3 and V is TRBV4-3; a possible D gene is TRBD2 (5 bases). Per germline, CDR1 LGHNA and CDR2 YSLEER. There are 18 residues in the CDR3. Trimming left V 0 bases short and J 2 bases short, with 18 bases between. The CDR3 is CASSQERPRSGDTDTQYF. CDR3 nucleotide sequence: TGCGCCAGCAGCCAAGAGCGGCCTCGATCCGGGGACACAGATACGCAGTATTTT.

The V gene is TRBV5-1, the J gene TRBJ1-4; D is possibly TRBD1 (5 bases). Trimming took off 0 bases at V and 7 bases at J, with 13 bases between the two ends. The germline CDR1 and CDR2 sequences are SGHRS and YFSETQ. This CDR3 has 15 residues. CDR3: CASSLGGGEGEKLFF. For the CDR3, the DNA is TGCGCCAGCAGCTTGGGCGGGGGAGAGGGTGAAAAACTGTTTTTT.

The V gene is TRBV4-2, the J gene TRBJ1-5; D remains ambiguous. Trimming shortened V by 1 base and J by 4 bases, and 11 bases separated the two germline ends. CDR3 size: 15 residues. Germline V gene lookup returns CDR1 LGHNA and CDR2 YNFKEQ. CDR3 in amino acids: CASSQGTLRNQPQHF. CDR3 nucleotide sequence: TGTGCCAGCAGCCAAGGAACCCTGAGGAATCAGCCCCAGCATTTT.

This clone was seen more than once but under ten times. The chain combines TRBV14 with TRBJ2-1; D gene unclear. V was cut by 3 bases and J by 4 bases, with 10 bases left in between. This CDR3 is 14 amino acids long. CDR1 is SGHDN and CDR2 is FVKESK in the germline V gene. CDR3 residues: CASSQATVYNEQFF. CDR3 DNA sequence: TGTGCCAGCAGCCAGGCCACAGTATACAATGAGCAGTTCTTC.

This chain connects TRBV28 to TRBJ2-7; 9 bases align to TRBD1. With 2 bases clipped from V and 6 bases from J, the junction kept 5 bases outside the gene matches. The germline V gene has CDR1 MDHEN and CDR2 SYDVKM. The CDR3 is made up of 14 amino acids. CDR3 in DNA: TGTGCCAGCAGTTTAGGGACAGGGCGAGGCGAGCAGTACTTC. It encodes CASSLGTGRGEQYF.

This clone was observed a single time. The genes are TRBV11-2 and TRBJ2-7; D perhaps matches TRBD1 (5 bases). The CDR3 is 16 residues long. Per the germline V gene, CDR1 is SGHAT and CDR2 is FQNNGV. The V end was cut by 0 bases, the J end by 0 bases, with 12 bases between. CDR3 in amino acids: CASSLDRATYSYEQYF. The CDR3 DNA is TGTGCCAGCAGCTTAGACAGGGCGACCTACTCCTACGAGCAGTACTTC.